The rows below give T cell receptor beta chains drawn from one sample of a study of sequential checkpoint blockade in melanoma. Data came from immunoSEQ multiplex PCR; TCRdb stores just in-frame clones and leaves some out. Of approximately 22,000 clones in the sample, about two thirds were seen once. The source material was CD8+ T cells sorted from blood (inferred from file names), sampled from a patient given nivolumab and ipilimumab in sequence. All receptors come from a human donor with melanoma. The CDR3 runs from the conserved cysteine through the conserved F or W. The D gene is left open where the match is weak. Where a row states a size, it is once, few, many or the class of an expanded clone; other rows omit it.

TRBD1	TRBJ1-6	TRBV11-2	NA	TGTGCCAGCAGCTTTGAACAGGGGAATTCACCCCTCCACTTT	CASSFEQGNSPLHF
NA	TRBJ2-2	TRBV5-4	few	TGTGCCAGCAGCGAGGGAACCGGGGAGCTGTTTTTT	CASSEGTGELFF
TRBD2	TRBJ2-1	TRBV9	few	TGTGCCAGCAGCGGGGGGGGAACCTACAATGAGCAGTTCTTC	CASSGGGTYNEQFF
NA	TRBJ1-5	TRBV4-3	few	TGCGCCAGCAGCCAAGTATGGGAGCCTGACCTAAGCAATCAGCCCCAGCATTTT	CASSQVWEPDLSNQPQHF
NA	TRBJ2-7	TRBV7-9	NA	TGTGCCAGCAGCTCGTCAGATGGTTACGAGCAGTACTTC	CASSSSDGYEQYF
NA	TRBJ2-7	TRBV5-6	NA	TGTGCCAGCAGCTTGGCCAACTTGGGGGGAGAGCAGTACTTC	CASSLANLGGEQYF
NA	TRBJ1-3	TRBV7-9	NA	TGTGCCAGCAGCGGAACAGGCTCTGGAAACACCATATATTTT	CASSGTGSGNTIYF
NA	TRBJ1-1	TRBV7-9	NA	TGTGCCAGCAGCCCGATGGGGGCGAGCTTGAACACTGAAGCTTTCTTT	CASSPMGASLNTEAFF
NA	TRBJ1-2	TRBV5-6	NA	TGTGCCAGCAGCTTGGGCCGGACAGCTGGCTACACCTTC	CASSLGRTAGYTF
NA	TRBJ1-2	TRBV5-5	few	TGTGCCAGCGGCGGAAGTCTATATGGCTACACCTTC	CASGGSLYGYTF
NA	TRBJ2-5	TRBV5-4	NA	TGTGCCAGCAGCTTGGGAGGGACCCAGTACTTC	CASSLGGTQYF
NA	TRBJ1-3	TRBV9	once	TGTGCCAGCAGCGTAGACGGTGACTACTCTGGAAACACCATATATTTT	CASSVDGDYSGNTIYF
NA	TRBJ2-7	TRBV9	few	TGTGCCAGCAGCCAAGTAAACTCCTACGAGCAGTACTTC	CASSQVNSYEQYF
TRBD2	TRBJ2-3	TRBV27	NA	TGTGCCACCTCTAGCGGGGGGGTCAGGTATGCGCAGTATTTT	CATSSGGVRYAQYF
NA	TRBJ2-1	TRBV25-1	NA	TGTGCCAGCAGTGAACCCCGAACAGTTGCCTACAATGAGCAGTTCTTC	CASSEPRTVAYNEQFF
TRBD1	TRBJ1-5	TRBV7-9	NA	TGTGCCAGCAGCGTGTCCGGGACAGCGGACCAGCCCCAGCATTTT	CASSVSGTADQPQHF
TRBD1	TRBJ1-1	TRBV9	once	TGTGCCAGCAGCGCCCTTACCGGACAGGGAAACACTGAAGCTTTCTTT	CASSALTGQGNTEAFF
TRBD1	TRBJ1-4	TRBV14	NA	TGTGCCAGCAGCCAAGGGACAGGGTATCCTAATGAAAAACTGTTTTTT	CASSQGTGYPNEKLFF
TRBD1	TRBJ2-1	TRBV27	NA	TGTGCCAGCAGTTTATCGACAGGGCCCAATGAGCAGTTCTTC	CASSLSTGPNEQFF
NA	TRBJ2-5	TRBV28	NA	TGTGCCAGCAGTTTATGGAGGGTTGGGGAGACCCAGTACTTC	CASSLWRVGETQYF
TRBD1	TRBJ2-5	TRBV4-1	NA	TGCGCCAGCAGCCAAGATGGACAGGGGGCCAGGGAGCAGTACTTC	CASSQDGQGAREQYF
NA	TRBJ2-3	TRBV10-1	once	TGCGCCAGCAGTGAAGGAGGGACAGATACGCAGTATTTT	CASSEGGTDTQYF
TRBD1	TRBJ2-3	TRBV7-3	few	TGTGCCAGCAGTCTACGACAGGGGTCAACAGATACGCAGTATTTT	CASSLRQGSTDTQYF
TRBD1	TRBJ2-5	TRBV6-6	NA	TGTGCCAGCAGTTACAGGGGGCGGAGAGAGACCCAGTACTTC	CASSYRGRRETQYF
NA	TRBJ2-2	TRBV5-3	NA	TGTGCCAGAAGTGCCAGAGAGCTGTTTTTT	CARSARELFF
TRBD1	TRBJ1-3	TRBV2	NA	TGTGCCAGCACCGTAGACAGGGGGCCTGGAAACACCATATATTTT	CASTVDRGPGNTIYF
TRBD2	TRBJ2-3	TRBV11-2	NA	TGTGCCAGCAGCTCCGGACTAGCAGGTCCGGCAGATACGCAGTATTTT	CASSSGLAGPADTQYF
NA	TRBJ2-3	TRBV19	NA	TGTGCCAGACACATGGCTGGCACAGATACGCAGTATTTT	CARHMAGTDTQYF
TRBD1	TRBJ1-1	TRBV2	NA	TGTGCCAGCAGCGGACAGGGTCCTGAAGCTTTCTTT	CASSGQGPEAFF
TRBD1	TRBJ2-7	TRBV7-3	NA	TGTGCCAGCAGCCCGGGACAGGGGGCATACGAGCAGTACTTC	CASSPGQGAYEQYF
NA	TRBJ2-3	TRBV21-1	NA	TGTGCCAGCAGCAAAGTGTGGGACTTAAAATTCACAGATACGCAGTATTTT	CASSKVWDLKFTDTQYF
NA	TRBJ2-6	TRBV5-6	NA	TGTGCCAGCAGCTTGGGACTAACTTCTGGGGCCAACGTCCTGACTTTC	CASSLGLTSGANVLTF
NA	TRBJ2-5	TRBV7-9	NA	TGTGCCAGCAGCTTACTCGGAGGGGTGGGGGAGACCCAGTACTTC	CASSLLGGVGETQYF
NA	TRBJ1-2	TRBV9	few	TGTGCCAGCAGCGTAGTAGCAGCTAACTATGGCTACACCTTC	CASSVVAANYGYTF
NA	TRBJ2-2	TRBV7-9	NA	TGTGCCAGCAGCTTACAGGGCCACGGGGAGCTGTTTTTT	CASSLQGHGELFF
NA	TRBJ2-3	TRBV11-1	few	TGTGCCAGCAGCTTAATACTGGGACTCACAGATACGCAGTATTTT	CASSLILGLTDTQYF
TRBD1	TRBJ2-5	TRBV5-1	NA	TGCGCCAGCACCCAGGACAGGGAGCCAGAGACCCAGTACTTC	CASTQDREPETQYF
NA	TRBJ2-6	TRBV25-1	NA	TGTGCCAGCGGTTACAGATCAGATGAAATCTCTGGGGCCAACGTCCTGACTTTC	CASGYRSDEISGANVLTF
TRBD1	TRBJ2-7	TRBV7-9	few	TGTGCCAGCAGCTTAATGGGACAGGGAGGCCACGAGCAGTACTTC	CASSLMGQGGHEQYF
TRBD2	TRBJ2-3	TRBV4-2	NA	TGTGCCAGCAGCCAAGAGAGGGGCGGGGGGGCAGATACGCAGTATTTT	CASSQERGGGADTQYF
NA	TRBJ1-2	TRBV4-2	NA	TGTGCCAGCAGAAACCGCCAGGGTTCTAACTATGGCTACACCTTC	CASRNRQGSNYGYTF
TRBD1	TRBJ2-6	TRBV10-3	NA	TGTGCCATCAGTGAGACCAGGGGGACTGGGGCCAACGTCCTGACTTTC	CAISETRGTGANVLTF
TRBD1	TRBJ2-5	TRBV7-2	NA	TGTGCCAGCAGCTCTCCGACAGGGGGCTACCAAGAGACCCAGTACTTC	CASSSPTGGYQETQYF
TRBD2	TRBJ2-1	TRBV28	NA	TGTGCCAGCTCCTGGGGACTAGCATTTGAGCAGTTCTTC	CASSWGLAFEQFF
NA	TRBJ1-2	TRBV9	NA	TGTGCCAGCAGCCCGCACAGCGGGGTAATGGGCTACACCTTC	CASSPHSGVMGYTF
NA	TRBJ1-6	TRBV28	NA	TGTGCCAGCACCCCACGGGAGTATAATTCACCCCTCCACTTT	CASTPREYNSPLHF
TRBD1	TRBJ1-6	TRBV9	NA	TGTGCCAGCAGCCCCCGGACAGGTAGCTCCTATAATTCACCCCTCCACTTT	CASSPRTGSSYNSPLHF
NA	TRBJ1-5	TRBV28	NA	TGTGCCAGCAGTGCCGGACAGCTCTGGGGCAATCAGCCCCAGCATTTT	CASSAGQLWGNQPQHF
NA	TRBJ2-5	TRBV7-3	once	TGTGCCAGCAGCTTGGGCAGCTACCAAGAGACCCAGTACTTC	CASSLGSYQETQYF
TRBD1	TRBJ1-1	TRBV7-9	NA	TGTGCCAGCAGCGGAACAGGGGTCCCTGAAGCTTTCTTT	CASSGTGVPEAFF
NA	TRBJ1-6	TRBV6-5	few	TGTGCCAGCAGTGATGGCAGGGAAAATTCACCCCTCCACTTT	CASSDGRENSPLHF
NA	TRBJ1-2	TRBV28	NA	TGTGCCAGCAGTTTAGTCAGAGACGGGGGAAACTATGGCTACACCTTC	CASSLVRDGGNYGYTF
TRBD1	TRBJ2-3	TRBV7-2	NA	TGTGCCAGCAGCTTAGGACAGGGGGAATCAGATACGCAGTATTTT	CASSLGQGESDTQYF
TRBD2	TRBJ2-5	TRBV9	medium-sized	TGTGCCAGCAGCGATAGCGGGGGGGCCTGGGAGACCCAGTACTTC	CASSDSGGAWETQYF
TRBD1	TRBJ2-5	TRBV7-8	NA	TGTGCCAGCAGCTTAATTTCACAGGGGGAAGAGACCCAGTACTTC	CASSLISQGEETQYF
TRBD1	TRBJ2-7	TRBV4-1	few	TGCGCCAGCAGCCCCGGGACAGGGGGTTTCGAGCAGTACTTC	CASSPGTGGFEQYF
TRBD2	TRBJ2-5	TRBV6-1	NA	TGTGCCAGCAGTGAAGGGGGAGGGCCTCCCCACCAAGAGACCCAGTACTTC	CASSEGGGPPHQETQYF
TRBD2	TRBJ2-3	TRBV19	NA	TGTGCCAGTAGTGTTAGCGGGGGGCCCACAGATACGCAGTATTTT	CASSVSGGPTDTQYF
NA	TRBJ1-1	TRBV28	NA	TGTGCCAGCAGACCTTACAGGGAGAACACTGAAGCTTTCTTT	CASRPYRENTEAFF
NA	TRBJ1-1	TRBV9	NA	TGTGCCAGCAGCGTAGTCGAGACTGAAGCTTTCTTT	CASSVVETEAFF